A selection of T cell receptor beta chains follows, all from one sample in a study of PD-1 blockade in classical Hodgkin lymphoma. Assay used: immunoSEQ multiplex PCR; TCRdb lists only in-frame clones, some missing. The sample carries about 150,000 clones, approximately 81% recorded once. Sequencing was performed on peripheral blood mononuclear cells (PBMCs), taken before the second cycle of nivolumab. These receptor sequences come from a human donor with classical Hodgkin lymphoma. Both conserved end residues are part of each CDR3. A D gene is named only where the DNA matches it firmly. Rows give clone size only sometimes, using once, few, many, or a class for an expanded clone.

D gene: NA; V gene: TRBV6-5; clone size: NA; J gene: TRBJ1-2; CDR3 protein: CASSRAGRGGYTF; CDR3 DNA: TGTGCCAGCAGTCGGGCGGGGCGAGGTGGCTACACCTTC
D gene: NA; V gene: TRBV19; clone size: NA; J gene: TRBJ1-5; CDR3 protein: CASTPGSGDQPQHF; CDR3 DNA: TGTGCCAGTACTCCAGGGTCAGGGGACCAGCCCCAGCATTTT
D gene: TRBD1; V gene: TRBV29-1; clone size: NA; J gene: TRBJ1-4; CDR3 protein: CVGLQGNNEKLFF; CDR3 DNA: TGCGTCGGACTACAGGGGAATAATGAAAAACTGTTTTTT
D gene: NA; V gene: TRBV15; clone size: NA; J gene: TRBJ2-5; CDR3 protein: CATSSRKETQYF; CDR3 DNA: TGTGCCACCAGCAGTCGGAAGGAGACCCAGTACTTC
D gene: TRBD1; V gene: TRBV7-9; clone size: NA; J gene: TRBJ2-2; CDR3 protein: CAKGAGLNTGELFF; CDR3 DNA: TGTGCTAAGGGGGCAGGCCTCAACACCGGGGAGCTGTTTTTT
D gene: NA; V gene: TRBV19; clone size: NA; J gene: TRBJ1-4; CDR3 protein: CASTLFGGLTNEKLFF; CDR3 DNA: TGTGCCAGTACCCTGTTTGGGGGGTTAACTAATGAAAAACTGTTTTTT
D gene: TRBD1; V gene: TRBV7-9; clone size: once; J gene: TRBJ2-3; CDR3 protein: CASSLTGGTDTQYF; CDR3 DNA: TGTGCCAGCAGCTTGACAGGGGGCACAGATACGCAGTATTTT
D gene: NA; V gene: TRBV19; clone size: once; J gene: TRBJ2-7; CDR3 protein: CASRKDTSYEQYF; CDR3 DNA: TGTGCCAGTCGGAAGGACACATCCTACGAGCAGTACTTC
D gene: NA; V gene: TRBV23-1; clone size: NA; J gene: TRBJ2-5; CDR3 protein: CASAPGRSLETQYF; CDR3 DNA: TGCGCCAGTGCGCCGGGACGGAGCTTAGAGACCCAGTACTTC
D gene: NA; V gene: TRBV18; clone size: NA; J gene: TRBJ2-7; CDR3 protein: CASSQPSSYEQYF; CDR3 DNA: TGTGCCAGCTCACAGCCCAGCTCCTACGAGCAGTACTTC
D gene: NA; V gene: TRBV7-9; clone size: NA; J gene: TRBJ2-5; CDR3 protein: CASSYEETQYF; CDR3 DNA: TGTGCCAGCAGCTACGAAGAGACCCAGTACTTC
D gene: TRBD1; V gene: TRBV7-8; clone size: NA; J gene: TRBJ1-4; CDR3 protein: CASSARDRGTNEKLFF; CDR3 DNA: TGTGCCAGCAGCGCCCGGGACAGGGGGACTAATGAAAAACTGTTTTTT
D gene: NA; V gene: TRBV18; clone size: few; J gene: TRBJ2-2; CDR3 protein: CASSPDSTGELFF; CDR3 DNA: TGTGCCAGCTCACCAGACAGTACCGGGGAGCTGTTTTTT
D gene: NA; V gene: TRBV5-1; clone size: NA; J gene: TRBJ2-7; CDR3 protein: CASSLLGELYEQYF; CDR3 DNA: TGCGCCAGCAGCTTGTTGGGGGAGCTCTACGAGCAGTACTTC
D gene: NA; V gene: TRBV7-4; clone size: NA; J gene: TRBJ1-2; CDR3 protein: CASSSVSRAGRMGYGYTF; CDR3 DNA: TGTGCCAGCAGCTCAGTCAGCCGAGCGGGACGGATGGGCTATGGCTACACCTTC
D gene: TRBD1; V gene: TRBV27; clone size: NA; J gene: TRBJ2-4; CDR3 protein: CASSLGTGRDIQYF; CDR3 DNA: TGTGCCAGCAGCCTTGGGACAGGGAGGGACATTCAGTACTTC
D gene: NA; V gene: TRBV28; clone size: NA; J gene: TRBJ1-2; CDR3 protein: CATFLNNYGYTF; CDR3 DNA: TGTGCCACATTCCTTAACAACTATGGCTACACCTTC
D gene: NA; V gene: TRBV6-5; clone size: NA; J gene: TRBJ2-2; CDR3 protein: CASSYRENTGELFF; CDR3 DNA: TGTGCCAGCAGTTACCGGGAGAACACCGGGGAGCTGTTTTTT
D gene: NA; V gene: TRBV12-5; clone size: NA; J gene: TRBJ2-7; CDR3 protein: CASGRGYEQYF; CDR3 DNA: TGTGCTAGTGGTAGGGGTTACGAGCAGTACTTC
D gene: TRBD1; V gene: TRBV6-6; clone size: NA; J gene: TRBJ2-4; CDR3 protein: CASSQGQAKNIQYF; CDR3 DNA: TGTGCCAGCAGTCAGGGACAGGCCAAAAACATTCAGTACTTC
D gene: NA; V gene: TRBV9; clone size: NA; J gene: TRBJ2-5; CDR3 protein: CASSARDGWGETQYF; CDR3 DNA: TGTGCCAGCAGCGCCCGAGATGGTTGGGGGGAGACCCAGTACTTC
D gene: NA; V gene: TRBV18; clone size: once; J gene: TRBJ1-3; CDR3 protein: CASSPPSNAGNTIYF; CDR3 DNA: TGTGCCAGCTCACCACCCTCCAATGCTGGAAACACCATATATTTT
D gene: NA; V gene: TRBV6-5; clone size: NA; J gene: TRBJ2-5; CDR3 protein: CASSYGIGGTQYF; CDR3 DNA: TGTGCCAGCAGTTACGGTATTGGGGGAACCCAGTACTTC
D gene: TRBD1; V gene: TRBV6-7; clone size: NA; J gene: TRBJ2-1; CDR3 protein: CASRFPGTGNEQFF; CDR3 DNA: TGTGCCAGCAGATTCCCGGGGACAGGCAATGAGCAGTTCTTC
D gene: NA; V gene: TRBV7-9; clone size: NA; J gene: TRBJ1-1; CDR3 protein: CASSFSRDTTEAFF; CDR3 DNA: TGTGCCAGCAGCTTCAGTAGGGATACCACTGAAGCTTTCTTT
D gene: NA; V gene: TRBV27; clone size: NA; J gene: TRBJ2-3; CDR3 protein: CASSGRALDTQYF; CDR3 DNA: TGTGCCTCCTCGGGACGGGCCCTAGATACGCAGTATTTT
D gene: TRBD1; V gene: TRBV5-4; clone size: once; J gene: TRBJ2-7; CDR3 protein: CASSSRDRDHRKQYF; CDR3 DNA: TGTGCCAGCAGCTCCCGGGACAGGGATCATCGAAAGCAGTACTTC